This T cell receptor (beta chain) was captured in a study of blood T cell repertoires in COVID-19. Study information: Donors in the United States, Italy and Spain gave samples during acute or convalescent COVID-19. Nucleic acid was either cDNA or gDNA, and it came from T cells, B-cell-depleted T cells, or PBMCs.

Germline assignment: CDR1 SQVTM and CDR2 ANQGSEA. This CDR3 spans 14 amino acids. Losses at the gene ends were 6 bases for V and 2 bases for J; bases not matched to a gene: 7. Source study methods: Researchers report that nucleated cell counts were estimated from reference gene primer amplification. This table comes from immunoSEQ multiplex PCR, and its TCRdb copy is limited to in-frame clones, with some not included. V and J calls and clone size are given by that table; D and trimming were obtained from the DNA. The table shows under 250,000 clones, with approximately 82% occurring only once. V is TRBV29-1 and J is TRBJ2-3; 8 bases match TRBD2. This TCR was recovered from a man aged 30-40 years who had recovered from COVID-19. The sequenced material came from peripheral blood. The CDR3 DNA reads as TGCAGCGTCATCAAGCGGGGGTTCACAGATACGCAGTATTTT. This gives the protein CSVIKRGFTDTQYF.